A single sample gave rise to the 23 T cell receptor beta chains below, sequenced in a study of graft-versus-host responses after intestinal transplantation. Sequenced by immunoSEQ multiplex PCR; TCRdb stores in-frame clones only, minus some. The sample has about 64,000 clones, approximately 92% seen once. The sequences come from bone marrow, collected 700 to 850 days after intestinal transplantation. The receptor source for this set is a human patient who received an intestinal transplant, so some T cells may come from the graft donor.

The chain carries TRBV19 and TRBJ2-1; the match to TRBD2 covers 10 bases. This CDR3 is 16 amino acids long. CDR1 LNHDA and CDR2 SQIVND come from the germline V gene (reference sequence). The V gene end was trimmed by 2 bases and the J gene end by 9 bases; junction bases not matched to a gene: 10. For the CDR3, the DNA is TGTGCCAGTAGTATATTACCTAGCGGGAGTTCGGGTGAGCAGTTCTTC. Residues: CASSILPSGSSGEQFF.

The chain couples TRBV2 to TRBJ1-5, with 8 positions matching TRBD1. The CDR3 consists of 15 residues. CDR1 and CDR2 from the germline V gene are SNHLY and FYNNEI. With 3 bases clipped from V and 4 bases from J, the junction kept 5 bases outside the gene matches. CDR3 sequence: CASSELRDRNQPQHF. Written as DNA, the CDR3 is TGTGCCAGCAGTGAGTTGCGGGACAGGAATCAGCCCCAGCATTTT.

The rearrangement uses TRBV5-6 and TRBJ1-2; perhaps TRBD1 as D (5 bases). The germline gives CDR1 SGHDT, CDR2 YYEEEE. The V end lost 2 bases, the J end lost 7 bases, and 12 bases lay between the germline ends. The CDR3 contains 13 residues. Written as DNA, the CDR3 is TGTGCCAGCAGCTTCGGCAGGGCGGGTGGCTACACCTTC. Protein sequence: CASSFGRAGGYTF.

CDR3 region: CASSQASGRPYEQYF. The CDR3, as DNA: TGTGCCAGCTCCCAGGCATCTGGGCGACCCTACGAGCAGTACTTC. This chain links TRBV7-2 with TRBJ2-7; unclear D gene. CDR1 SGHTA and CDR2 FQGNSA come from the germline V gene. V lost 8 bases to trimming and J lost 2 bases, with 19 bases between them. The CDR3 covers 15 residues.

The chain couples TRBV2 to TRBJ2-3, with D hard to call. The CDR3 has 14 amino acids. CDR1 is SNHLY, CDR2 FYNNEI, per germline. Trimming took off 6 bases at V and 3 bases at J, with 13 bases between the two ends. The CDR3 protein is CASRTGTGTDTQYF. DNA of the CDR3: TGTGCCAGCAGGACGGGCACCGGGACAGATACGCAGTATTTT.

The chain couples TRBV7-3 to TRBJ2-1, with D perhaps being TRBD1 or TRBD2 (5 bases each). The CDR3 contains 14 residues. Trimming took 5 bases from V and 8 from J, leaving 16 bases between them. Germline lookup yields CDR1 SGHTA and CDR2 FQGTGA. The CDR3 DNA reads as TGTGCCAGCAGCCTCGCCGGGACCTGGGATGAGCAGTTCTTC. Translation gives CASSLAGTWDEQFF.

The genes are TRBV30 and TRBJ2-3; the D gene is possibly TRBD1 (5 bases). With 2 bases removed from V and 5 bases from J, the gap between germline ends came to 8 bases. The CDR3 consists of 12 residues. From germline, CDR1 is GTSNPN and CDR2 SVGIG (reference sequence). The CDR3 region has the DNA TGTGCCTGGAGTCCGGACATAGATACGCAGTATTTT. Translating gives CAWSPDIDTQYF.

The gene calls are TRBV11-2 and TRBJ2-7, with 8 bases matching TRBD1. This CDR3 is 16 amino acids long. J gave up 2 bases and V 1 base, and 7 bases lay outside the gene matches. Germline V CDR1 and CDR2: SGHAT, FQNNGV. The CDR3 sequence: CASSLVGRDRTYEQYF. Written as DNA, the CDR3 is TGTGCCAGCAGCTTAGTAGGCCGGGACAGGACCTACGAGCAGTACTTC.

This chain joins TRBV5-6 and TRBJ2-1, with 7 nucleotides matching TRBD2. Trimming removed 6 bases from V and 12 bases from J; junction bases left unmatched: 12. The CDR3 length is 13 residues. Germline loops: CDR1 SGHDT, CDR2 YYEEEE. The CDR3 reads CASNLLLAAVQFF. The CDR3, as DNA: TGTGCCAGCAACCTCCTCCTAGCGGCGGTGCAGTTCTTC. Supplemented by reference TRBV5-6 and TRBJ2-1, the full variable domain reads DAGVTQSPTHLIKTRGQQVTLRCSPKSGHDTVSWYQQALGQGPQFIFQYYEEEERQRGNFPDRFSGHQFPNYSSELNVNALLLGDSALYLCASNLLLAAVQFFGPGTRLTVL.

The rearrangement uses TRBV5-4 and TRBJ1-6; D uncertain. The CDR3 runs 16 residues. V shed 0 bases and J shed 6 bases, with 13 bases lying between them. Germline CDR1 reads SGHNT; CDR2 reads YYREEE (reference sequence). In DNA, the CDR3 is TGTGCCAGCAGCTTGGAGCCGGGTGATCGTAATTCACCCCTCCACTTT. As protein: CASSLEPGDRNSPLHF.

This chain links TRBV6-6 with TRBJ1-3; D is unclear. The germline V gene has CDR1 MNHNY and CDR2 SVGAGI (reference sequence). V was clipped by 9 bases and J by 7 bases, with 16 bases between them. The CDR3 runs 13 residues. CDR3 sequence reads: CASTDRRGNTIYF. The CDR3 bases are TGTGCCAGTACGGACCGCAGAGGGAACACCATATATTTT.

This rearrangement joins TRBV5-6 to TRBJ2-3, with D unclear. The CDR3 is 16 residues long. Germline-derived CDR1 and CDR2 are SGHDT and YYEEEE. Trimming cost V 0 bases and J 1 base, with 12 bases left between them. The CDR3 nucleotides are TGTGCCAGCAGCTTGGGGTCTGTCCGCGGCACAGATACGCAGTATTTT. It specifies CASSLGSVRGTDTQYF.

The table lists this clone with a count of one. The V and J genes are TRBV4-1 and TRBJ2-7; the D gene is possibly TRBD2 (6 bases). The CDR3 is made up of 15 amino acids. Trimming removed 3 bases at V and 5 bases at J, with 17 bases between. Germline V gene data show CDR1 as MGHRA and CDR2 as YSYEKL. The CDR3 is CASSHPVGGRNEQYF. CDR3 nucleotide sequence: TGCGCCAGCAGCCACCCAGTTGGGGGGAGAAACGAGCAGTACTTC.

The rearrangement joins TRBV6-6 to TRBJ1-1, with a possible D match to TRBD1 (5 bases). CDR1 and CDR2 (germline): MNHNY, SVGAGI (reference sequence). This CDR3 is 15 amino acids long. Between the trimmed V and J ends, which lost 4 bases and 3 bases, there was a span of 15 bases. The CDR3 nucleotides are TGTGCCAGCAGTTCCCGGCAGGGATTATACACTGAAGCTTTCTTT. The encoded protein is CASSSRQGLYTEAFF.

The genes are TRBV6-4 and TRBJ1-5; TRBD1 might be the D (5 bases). Germline V lookup: CDR1 MRHNA, CDR2 SNTAGT. The CDR3 runs to 12 residues. The V end lost 9 bases, the J end lost 6 bases, and 12 bases lay between the germline ends. CDR3 sequence (DNA): TGTGCCAGGACCCAAAGGGGTCAGCCCCAGCATTTT. As protein: CARTQRGQPQHF.

This clone was picked up one time. The V call is TRBV18, the J call TRBJ1-6; D ambiguous. Germline values: CDR1 KGHSH, CDR2 LQKENI. The CDR3 contains 13 residues. V shed 2 bases and J shed 8 bases, with 7 bases lying between them. As DNA, the CDR3 is TGTGCCAGCTCACCAATCACGGATTCACCCCTCCACTTT. This translates into CASSPITDSPLHF.

The chain couples TRBV6-5 to TRBJ2-7, with TRBD2 as a possible D gene (5 bases). V lost 5 bases and J 2 bases, leaving 13 bases between the germline ends. The CDR3 totals 14 residues. The germline V gene encodes CDR1 MNHEY and CDR2 SVGAGI. The DNA of the CDR3 is TGTGCCAGCAGTGAGCGGACCTACCCCTACGAGCAGTACTTC. It yields the protein CASSERTYPYEQYF.

This chain links TRBV5-6 with TRBJ2-5; perhaps TRBD1 as D (6 bases). V was cut by 4 bases and J by 5 bases, with 18 bases left in between. This CDR3 comprises 15 residues. Per the germline V gene, CDR1 is SGHDT and CDR2 is YYEEEE. As DNA, the CDR3 is TGTGCCAGCAGCCCTGGACAGAGCCTTAGCGAGACCCAGTACTTC. Its translation is CASSPGQSLSETQYF.

This clone has a handful of counts. V and J are TRBV5-5 and TRBJ1-2; D is ambiguous. V was shortened by 4 bases and J by 3 bases, with 10 bases between the two germline ends. In germline, CDR1 is SGHKS, CDR2 YYEKEE (reference sequence). This CDR3 has 13 amino acids. CDR3 protein: CASSGNTYYGYTF. CDR3 coding DNA: TGTGCCAGCAGCGGTAACACCTACTATGGCTACACCTTC.

Of note for this clone: Other DNA sequences of this sample code for an identical CDR3. The gene calls are TRBV6-5 and TRBJ2-1, with TRBD1 matching 10 bases. The CDR3 loop spans 14 amino acids. CDR1 is MNHEY, CDR2 SVGAGI, per germline. V lost 2 bases to trimming and J lost 5 bases; unmatched junction nucleotides: 0. CDR3 loop: CASSYGTGDNEQFF. CDR3 in DNA: TGTGCCAGCAGTTACGGGACAGGGGACAATGAGCAGTTCTTC.

J is TRBJ1-2 and V is TRBV5-1; D not certain. Trimming took off 0 bases at V and 6 bases at J, with 12 bases between the two ends. From germline, CDR1 is SGHRS and CDR2 YFSETQ. The CDR3 totals 14 residues. CDR3 nucleotide sequence: TGCGCCAGCAGCTTGGGGGCGGCCCTCGATGGCTACACCTTC. Its protein product is CASSLGAALDGYTF.

This clone was counted between two and nine times. This rearrangement joins TRBV18 to TRBJ2-7; 7 bases match TRBD2. V was pared by 5 bases and J by 2 bases, with 0 bases of the junction left unmatched. CDR1 and CDR2 from the germline V gene are KGHSH and LQKENI. The CDR3 is made up of 12 amino acids. The CDR3: CASSAGAYEQYF. In DNA, the CDR3 is TGTGCCAGCTCAGCGGGAGCCTACGAGCAGTACTTC.

This sequence joins TRBV6-5 and TRBJ2-7, with 8 bases fitting TRBD2. The germline CDR1 and CDR2 sequences are MNHEY and SVGAGI. This CDR3 contains 13 residues. Germline trimming cut 4 bases from V and 5 bases from J; bases unmatched to any gene: 4. This CDR3 is CASSSSGGNEQYF. CDR3 DNA sequence: TGTGCCAGCAGTTCAAGCGGGGGCAACGAGCAGTACTTC.